The next 30 T cell receptor beta chains were all read from a single sample in a study of blood T cells in healthy people across ages. A J-beta primer mix and a sample-barcoded 5' primer were used in a second PCR of about 6 to 12 cycles. TCRdb processed the 5' RACE reads anew with MiXCR; each CDR3 protein has one entry. The profile covers some 560,000 distinct CDR3 sequences, with around a quarter appearing a single time and approximately 3.6% taken by the ten largest. These data are also associated with another study on T cells of mothers and their children.

The sample was blood. Receptors originate from a boy between 2 and 15 years old in good health.

The chain uses TRBV5-1 and TRBJ2-1; 8 bases are shared with TRBD1. The J segment lost 10 bases and the V segment lost 4 bases, leaving 10 bases of the junction unmatched. Germline loops: CDR1 SGHRS, CDR2 YFSETQ. This CDR3 is 14 amino acids long. The CDR3 DNA sequence: TGCGCCAGCAGCCGAAGGACAGGGAATCAGGAGCAGTTCTTC. This translates into CASSRRTGNQEQFF.

This clonotype was counted between two and nine times. The gene calls are TRBV3-1 and TRBJ2-7; 9 bases map to TRBD1. Trimming at V came to 2 bases and at J to 3 bases, leaving 11 bases not matched to a gene. This CDR3 has 17 residues. Germline V gives CDR1 LGHDT, CDR2 YNNKEL (reference sequence). The CDR3 sequence: CASSQNGQGWGHYEQYF. The CDR3 region has the DNA TGTGCCAGCAGCCAAAATGGACAGGGGTGGGGGCACTACGAGCAGTACTTC.

The genes are TRBV29-1 and TRBJ2-4; TRBD1 might be the D (5 bases). Trimming shortened V by 6 bases and J by 0 bases, and 15 bases separated the two germline ends. CDR1 and CDR2 (germline): SQVTM, ANQGSEA. The CDR3 totals 15 residues. The CDR3 nucleotides read TGCAGCGTCGCCGGACAACCGTTAGCCAAAAACATTCAGTACTTC. Amino acid sequence: CSVAGQPLAKNIQYF.

There are a few counts of this clonotype. The gene calls are TRBV11-2 and TRBJ2-7; 8 positions match TRBD2. Germline CDR1 SGHAT, CDR2 FQNNGV. The CDR3 totals 16 residues. With 2 bases clipped from V and 3 bases from J, the junction kept 9 bases outside the gene matches. The DNA for the CDR3 is TGTGCCAGCAGCTTAAGAGCCGCGGGGGGTTTCTACGAGCAGTACTTC. This encodes CASSLRAAGGFYEQYF.

The rearrangement links TRBV6-2 or TRBV6-3 to TRBJ2-3; maybe TRBD2 (6 bases). This CDR3 contains 15 residues. Looked up from germline, CDR1 is MNHEY and CDR2 is SVGEGT. V was shortened by 2 bases and J by 2 bases, with 11 bases between the two germline ends. DNA of the CDR3: TGTGCCAGCAGTTACAGGCGGGGCCCCACAGATACGCAGTATTTT. Translating gives CASSYRRGPTDTQYF.

The rearrangement uses TRBV5-1 and TRBJ1-1; D not certain. This CDR3 has 16 residues. Deletions cut 4 bases from V and 3 bases from J, with 19 bases between. Per the germline V gene, CDR1 is SGHRS and CDR2 is YFSETQ. CDR3 region: CASSPTPGQSYTEAFF. CDR3 sequence (DNA): TGCGCCAGCAGCCCGACTCCCGGGCAATCATACACTGAAGCTTTCTTT.

The chain carries TRBV20-1 and TRBJ2-1, with D perhaps given as TRBD1 or TRBD2 (5 bases each). Trimming took 5 bases from V and 2 from J, leaving 16 bases between them. The CDR3 spans 15 residues. CDR1 and CDR2 (germline): DFQATT, SNEGSKA (reference sequence). Here the CDR3 reads CSAPEGLVTYNEQFF. CDR3 nucleotide sequence: TGCAGTGCTCCCGAGGGGCTAGTGACCTACAATGAGCAGTTCTTC.

The chain carries TRBV14 and TRBJ2-2; D possibly corresponds to TRBD1 (6 bases). The V end lost 3 bases, the J end lost 5 bases, and 13 bases lay between the germline ends. The CDR3 loop spans 15 amino acids. CDR1 SGHDN and CDR2 FVKESK come from the germline V gene. The CDR3: CASSQGQILTGELFF. The DNA of the CDR3 is TGTGCCAGCAGCCAGGGACAAATACTAACCGGGGAGCTGTTTTTT.

This chain joins TRBV20-1 and TRBJ2-3; TRBD2 aligns across 11 bases. Losses at the gene ends were 0 bases for V and 6 bases for J; bases not matched to a gene: 2. Germline V gene lookup returns CDR1 DFQATT and CDR2 SNEGSKA (reference sequence). The CDR3 spans 14 residues. The CDR3 DNA sequence: TGCAGTGCTAGAGAACTAGCGGGGGTCGATACGCAGTATTTT. It specifies CSARELAGVDTQYF.

V gene TRBV29-1 combines with J gene TRBJ1-1, with D hard to call. Trimming removed 4 bases from V and 0 bases from J, with 12 bases in between. CDR3 length: 14 residues. Germline V lookup: CDR1 SQVTM, CDR2 ANQGSEA. The DNA for the CDR3 is TGCAGCGTTGGGCTTCCCCTAATGAACACTGAAGCTTTCTTT. It yields the protein CSVGLPLMNTEAFF.

The chain couples TRBV2 to TRBJ2-5; D gene uncertain. In germline, CDR1 is SNHLY, CDR2 FYNNEI. Trimming stripped 8 bases from V and 2 bases from J, with 6 bases between. This CDR3 region has 11 residues. The CDR3 region is CASLRQETQYF. The CDR3 DNA reads as TGTGCCAGCTTGCGGCAAGAGACCCAGTACTTC.

The chain has TRBV7-9 and TRBJ1-2; TRBD1 agrees at 7 bases. The junction had 8 bases not matched to a gene; V was cut back by 3 bases and J by 4 bases. The germline gives CDR1 SEHNR, CDR2 FQNEAQ (reference sequence). This CDR3 spans 15 amino acids. DNA of the CDR3: TGTGCCAGCAGCTTGGCCGGGACAGAGGGCTATGGCTACACCTTC. Translated, it gives CASSLAGTEGYGYTF.

This clonotype appeared once. This chain joins TRBV9 and TRBJ1-4; no clear D. Germline loops: CDR1 SGDLS, CDR2 YYNGEE. V lost 4 bases and J 7 bases, leaving 23 bases between the germline ends. This CDR3 has 17 amino acids. The CDR3 bases are TGTGCCAGCAGCCCTCTAGGTGATAATTATGCTAGTGAAAAACTGTTTTTT. It encodes CASSPLGDNYASEKLFF.

This chain links TRBV20-1 with TRBJ2-5, with D tentatively TRBD1 or TRBD2 (5 bases each). CDR1 and CDR2 (germline): DFQATT, SNEGSKA (reference sequence). The CDR3 spans 15 residues. V was trimmed by 0 bases and J by 5 bases, leaving 16 bases between them. CDR3 residues: CSARDPVGWGETQYF. Here the CDR3 DNA reads TGCAGTGCTAGAGATCCGGTGGGGTGGGGGGAGACCCAGTACTTC.

In this sample, this clonotype turned up a few times. The CDR3 DNA sequence: TGTGCCAGCAGCCAACCGCAGGGAAATAATGAAAAACTGTTTTTT. Its protein product is CASSQPQGNNEKLFF. V is TRBV4-2 and J is TRBJ1-4, with D possibly matching TRBD1 (5 bases). The CDR3 is 15 residues long. V was cut by 2 bases and J by 4 bases, with 11 bases left in between. Germline values: CDR1 LGHNA, CDR2 YNFKEQ.

The V and J genes are TRBV20-1 and TRBJ1-5; D not certain. Per the germline V gene, CDR1 is DFQATT and CDR2 is SNEGSKA (reference sequence). Trimming left V 8 bases short and J 0 bases short, with 17 bases between. The CDR3 length is 15 residues. CDR3 amino acids: CSTRSSPYSNQPQHF. The CDR3 DNA reads as TGCAGTACTCGGAGCTCCCCATATAGCAATCAGCCCCAGCATTTT.

This chain connects TRBV7-9 to TRBJ1-5; 8 positions agree with TRBD1. This CDR3 comprises 14 residues. Germline CDR1 and CDR2: SEHNR and FQNEAQ (reference sequence). V lost 5 bases, J lost 6 bases, and 6 bases stayed unmatched. The CDR3 DNA reads TGTGCCAGCAGCCCAGGGGGCGAAGTTCAGCCCCAGCATTTT. It specifies CASSPGGEVQPQHF.

This clonotype occurred a few times. CDR3 loop: CASSPRTGGLITDTQYF. Here the CDR3 DNA reads TGTGCCAGCAGTCCCCGGACAGGGGGACTGATCACAGATACGCAGTATTTT. This chain joins TRBV6-6 and TRBJ2-3; 10 positions match TRBD1. CDR3 size: 17 residues. Trimming cost V 5 bases and J 2 bases; bases outside gene matches: 10. Per germline, CDR1 MNHNY and CDR2 SVGAGI (reference sequence).

The chain employs TRBV25-1 and TRBJ2-5, with a tentative D call TRBD2 (6 bases). The CDR3 contains 13 residues. With 10 bases removed from V and 4 bases from J, the gap between germline ends came to 16 bases. CDR1 and CDR2 (germline): MGHDK, SYGVNS. DNA for the CDR3: TGTGCCATCCCAAGCGGGTGGGCAGAGACCCAGTACTTC. Protein: CAIPSGWAETQYF.

This clonotype has only one observation. The V and J genes are TRBV20-1 and TRBJ1-2, with D possibly TRBD1 on 6 matching bases. This CDR3 region has 15 residues. CDR1 is DFQATT, CDR2 SNEGSKA, per germline (reference sequence). Trimming took off 3 bases at V and 2 bases at J, with 16 bases between the two ends. The CDR3 DNA reads TGCAGTGCTAGTGTAGGAGGGACAAACAACTATGGCTACACCTTC. Translating it yields CSASVGGTNNYGYTF.

This clonotype turned up a few times. V gene TRBV20-1 combines with J gene TRBJ2-7; D is undetermined. The CDR3 consists of 14 residues. Trimming removed 2 bases from V and 3 bases from J, with 14 bases in between. Germline assignment: CDR1 DFQATT and CDR2 SNEGSKA (reference sequence). The CDR3 sequence: CSARRVREDYEQYF. The DNA of the CDR3 is TGCAGTGCTAGAAGGGTTCGCGAAGACTACGAGCAGTACTTC.

This clonotype was observed a handful of times. This chain uses TRBV20-1 with TRBJ2-1; D is undetermined. This CDR3 spans 14 amino acids. Germline V gene data show CDR1 as DFQATT and CDR2 as SNEGSKA (reference sequence). V lost 3 bases and J lost 3, with 12 bases in between. The CDR3: CSARGLSFYNEQFF. The CDR3 DNA reads TGCAGTGCTAGGGGGTTGAGTTTCTACAATGAGCAGTTCTTC.

This clonotype has ten or more counts. The chain employs TRBV12-3 or TRBV12-4 and TRBJ2-7, with D possibly being TRBD1 or TRBD2 (5 bases each). This CDR3 contains 14 residues. The germline V and J ends were trimmed by 3 bases and 2 bases, with 11 bases remaining between them. The CDR3 region has the DNA TGTGCCAGCAGTTTTGGGGCGGGCACCTACGAGCAGTACTTC. This translates into CASSFGAGTYEQYF.

The chain has TRBV20-1 and TRBJ1-1, with D hard to call. Germline CDR1 DFQATT, CDR2 SNEGSKA (reference sequence). The CDR3 extends over 11 amino acids. In nucleotides, the CDR3 is TGCGCCCCGAGGACTAACACTGAAGCTTTCTTT. It codes for CAPRTNTEAFF.

This chain uses TRBV12-3 or TRBV12-4 with TRBJ1-1; the D is unclear. Between the trimmed V and J ends, which lost 6 bases and 2 bases, there was a span of 16 bases. The CDR3 length is 15 residues. This chain's CDR3 is CASRLSWSVNTEAFF. Written as DNA, the CDR3 is TGTGCCAGCAGGCTCTCTTGGTCTGTTAACACTGAAGCTTTCTTT.

This clonotype was detected a few times. This chain connects TRBV27 to TRBJ1-2; D possibly corresponds to TRBD1 (6 bases). CDR3 length equals 11 residues. The V end was cut by 5 bases, the J end by 5 bases, with 6 bases between. Per the germline V gene, CDR1 is MNHEY and CDR2 is SMNVEV (reference sequence). DNA of the CDR3: TGTGCCAGCAGTACAGGGTATGGCTACACCTTC. It translates to CASSTGYGYTF.

The chain recombines TRBV12-3 or TRBV12-4 with TRBJ2-7, with D possibly being TRBD2 (5 bases). Trimming stripped 6 bases from V and 6 bases from J, with 15 bases between. The CDR3 runs to 13 residues. Written as DNA, the CDR3 is TGTGCCAGCAGACGGGGTGCCGCCTGCGAGCAGTACTTC. Its protein is CASRRGAACEQYF.

Details on this clonotype: A read error is possible here, since a much larger clone lies one base away. The J gene is TRBJ1-1, the V gene TRBV7-9; D is ambiguous. The ends were cut back, 1 base at V and 6 bases at J, with 3 bases in the middle. The CDR3 is made up of 11 amino acids. Germline loops: CDR1 SEHNR, CDR2 FQNEAQ (reference sequence). CDR3 DNA sequence: TGTGCCAGCAGCTTAGAACCTGAAGCTTTCTTT. Translation: CASSLEPEAFF.

The chain is built from TRBV9 and TRBJ2-2, with D uncertain. The CDR3 sequence is 17 residues long. CDR1 and CDR2 from the germline V gene are SGDLS and YYNGEE. Trimming took off 4 bases at V and 1 base at J, with 17 bases between the two ends. This chain's CDR3 is CASSTTNWVENTGELFF. The CDR3 DNA reads as TGTGCCAGCAGCACTACGAACTGGGTAGAGAACACCGGGGAGCTGTTTTTT.

This clonotype was detected only a few times. This chain links TRBV6-5 with TRBJ1-6; D may be TRBD1 (6 bases). CDR3 length: 14 amino acids. Between the trimmed V and J ends, which lost 5 bases and 7 bases, there was a span of 12 bases. Germline V CDR1 and CDR2: MNHEY, SVGAGI. The CDR3 region has the DNA TGTGCCAGCAGTAGACAGGCCCCCAATTCACCCCTCCACTTT. This encodes CASSRQAPNSPLHF.